This T cell receptor (beta chain) derives from a study of control samples from healthy donors and cancer patients. The table came from immunoSEQ multiplex PCR; TCRdb's copy has only in-frame clones and leaves some out. The sample records around 180,000 clones, about 91% being singletons. V lost 7 bases, J lost 11 bases, and 21 bases lay in between. The germline V gene encodes CDR1 MDHEN and CDR2 SYDVKM. The CDR3 consists of 14 residues. The sequencing sample was made of blood. The V and J genes are TRBV28 and TRBJ1-5, with D possibly TRBD1 on 6 matching bases. This TCR came from a woman aged 40 to 50 in good health. CDR3 DNA sequence: TGTGCCAGCACACTGGGGGCAGGTCCGATGTCCCAGCATTTT. Protein: CASTLGAGPMSQHF.